This record looks at one TCR beta chain sequence and its context. Antigen: not known. An end of the junction does not agree with germline; a read error may underlie this. Relying on iRepertoire HTBI primers and Arm-PCR of CDR3 regions, the team built TCR beta libraries. TCRdb used MiXCR to reprocess the multiplex PCR reads, holding one entry per CDR3 protein. Counted here are roughly 450,000 distinct CDR3 sequences, around 24% occurring once; the ten biggest clones make up about a quarter. This sample stems from a study of regulatory T cells in long-lasting Graves disease. Study in general: Persistence in Graves' disease denoted antithyroid drug use beyond 5 years alongside positive TSH receptor antibodies.

Specified time point: persistent/refractory GD, antithyroid drugs over 5 years with positive TRAb. Extracted RNA from PBMCs served as the source of the TCR library. Clinicians diagnosed Graves' disease using American Thyroid Association guidelines. Overall study findings and caveats: Newly diagnosed Graves' patients exceeded persistent ones in TCR diversity.

This clonotype was sampled from a female donor with Graves disease. The input for sequencing was peripheral blood mononuclear cells (PBMCs), taken when the disease was refractory, from a patient treated with antithyroid drugs.

CDR3 loop: CASSIAGGPLNEQFF. In nucleotides, the CDR3 is TGTGCCAGCAGCATAGCGGGAGGGCCTTTAAATGAGCAGTTCTTC. The V gene is TRBV7-2, the J gene TRBJ2-1; 11 positions match TRBD2. The CDR3 covers 15 residues. Germline CDR1 reads SGHTA; CDR2 reads FQGNSA.